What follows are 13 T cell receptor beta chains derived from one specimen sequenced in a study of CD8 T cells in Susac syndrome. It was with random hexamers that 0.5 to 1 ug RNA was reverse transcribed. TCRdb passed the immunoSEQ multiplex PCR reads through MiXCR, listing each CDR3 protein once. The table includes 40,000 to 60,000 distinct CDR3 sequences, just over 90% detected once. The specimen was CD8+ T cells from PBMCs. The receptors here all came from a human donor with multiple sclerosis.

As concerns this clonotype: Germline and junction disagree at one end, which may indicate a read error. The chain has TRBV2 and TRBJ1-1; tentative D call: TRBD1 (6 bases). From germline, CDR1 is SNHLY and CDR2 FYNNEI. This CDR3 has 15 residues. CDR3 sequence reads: CASSFGTLGRTEVFF. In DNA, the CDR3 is TGTGCCAGCAGCTTCGGGACACTCGGTAGAACTGAAGTTTTCTTT. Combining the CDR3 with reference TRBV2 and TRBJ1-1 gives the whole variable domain EPEVTQTPSHQVTQMGQEVILRCVPISNHLYFYWYRQILGQKVEFLVSFYNNEISEKSEIFDDQFSVERPDGSNFTLKIRSTKLEDSAMYFCASSFGTLGRTEVFFGQGTRLTVV.

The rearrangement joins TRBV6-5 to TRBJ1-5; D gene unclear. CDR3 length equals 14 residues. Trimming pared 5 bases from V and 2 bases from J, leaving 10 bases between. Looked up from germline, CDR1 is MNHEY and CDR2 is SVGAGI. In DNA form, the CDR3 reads TGTGCCAGCAGTAATTCCAGAGGCAATCAGCCCCAGCATTTT. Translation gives CASSNSRGNQPQHF.

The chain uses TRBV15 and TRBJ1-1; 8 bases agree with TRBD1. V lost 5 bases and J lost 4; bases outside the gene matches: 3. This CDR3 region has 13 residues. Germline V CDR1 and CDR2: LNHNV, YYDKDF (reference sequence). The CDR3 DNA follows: TGTGCCACCAGCTATGGACAGGGCACTGAAGCTTTCTTT. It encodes CATSYGQGTEAFF.

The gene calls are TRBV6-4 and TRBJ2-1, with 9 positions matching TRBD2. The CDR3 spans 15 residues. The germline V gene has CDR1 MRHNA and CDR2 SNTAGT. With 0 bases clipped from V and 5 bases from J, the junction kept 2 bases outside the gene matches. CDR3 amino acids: CASSDSAGGHNEQFF. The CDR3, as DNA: TGTGCCAGCAGTGACTCGGCGGGGGGGCACAATGAGCAGTTCTTC.

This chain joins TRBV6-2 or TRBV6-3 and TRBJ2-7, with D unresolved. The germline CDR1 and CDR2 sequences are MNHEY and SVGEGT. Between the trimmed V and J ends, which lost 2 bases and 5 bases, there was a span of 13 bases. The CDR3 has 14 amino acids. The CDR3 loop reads CASSYKATVDEQYF. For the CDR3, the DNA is TGTGCCAGCAGTTACAAAGCTACGGTAGACGAGCAGTACTTC.

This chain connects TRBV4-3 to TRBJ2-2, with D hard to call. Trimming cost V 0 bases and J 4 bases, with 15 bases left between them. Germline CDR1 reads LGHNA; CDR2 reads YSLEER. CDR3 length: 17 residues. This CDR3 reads CASSQDPEWRGTGELFF. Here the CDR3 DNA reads TGCGCCAGCAGCCAAGACCCCGAGTGGCGCGGCACCGGGGAGCTGTTTTTT.

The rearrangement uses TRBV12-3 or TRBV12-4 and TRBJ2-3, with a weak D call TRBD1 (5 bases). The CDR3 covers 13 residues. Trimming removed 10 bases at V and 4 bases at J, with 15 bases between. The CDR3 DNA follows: TGTGCCATCATTATGACAGCCTCAGATACGCAGTATTTT. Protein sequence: CAIIMTASDTQYF.

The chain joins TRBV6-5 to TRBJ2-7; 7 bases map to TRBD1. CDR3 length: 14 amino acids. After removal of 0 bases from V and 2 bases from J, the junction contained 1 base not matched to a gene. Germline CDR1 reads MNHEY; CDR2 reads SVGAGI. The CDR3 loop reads CASSYSGQPYEQYF. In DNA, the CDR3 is TGTGCCAGCAGTTACTCGGGACAGCCCTACGAGCAGTACTTC.

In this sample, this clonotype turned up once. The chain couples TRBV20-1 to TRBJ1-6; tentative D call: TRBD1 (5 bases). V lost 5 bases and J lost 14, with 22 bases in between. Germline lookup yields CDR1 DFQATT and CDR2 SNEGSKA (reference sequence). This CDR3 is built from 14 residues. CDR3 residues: CSAASGTEHQALHF. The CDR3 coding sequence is TGCAGTGCTGCTTCCGGGACGGAACATCAGGCCCTCCACTTT.

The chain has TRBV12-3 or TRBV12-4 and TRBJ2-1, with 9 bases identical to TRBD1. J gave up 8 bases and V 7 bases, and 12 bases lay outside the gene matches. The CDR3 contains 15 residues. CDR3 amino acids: CASTLWDRVVDEQFF. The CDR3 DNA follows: TGTGCCAGCACCTTATGGGACAGGGTTGTGGATGAGCAGTTCTTC.

The CDR3 sequence: CASSWDLPTF. CDR3 bases: TGTGCCAGCAGTTGGGACTTACCCACCTTC. V usage is TRBV7-9 and J usage is TRBJ1-2, with D possibly TRBD1 on 5 matching bases. Germline V gene lookup returns CDR1 SEHNR and CDR2 FQNEAQ (reference sequence). Trimming removed 6 bases at V and 13 bases at J, with 12 bases between. The CDR3 totals 10 residues.

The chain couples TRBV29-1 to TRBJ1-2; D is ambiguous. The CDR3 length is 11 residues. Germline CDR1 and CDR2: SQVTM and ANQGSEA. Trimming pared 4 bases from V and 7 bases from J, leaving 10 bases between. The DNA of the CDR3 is TGCAGCGTTGCGCCTGGAACTGGCTACACCTTC. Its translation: CSVAPGTGYTF.

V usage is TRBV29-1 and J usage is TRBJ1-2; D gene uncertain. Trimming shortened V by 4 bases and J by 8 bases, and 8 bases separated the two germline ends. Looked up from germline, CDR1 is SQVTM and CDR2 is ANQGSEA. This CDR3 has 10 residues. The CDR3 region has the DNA TGCAGCGTTGGCGGGAGGGGCTACACCTTC. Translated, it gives CSVGGRGYTF.